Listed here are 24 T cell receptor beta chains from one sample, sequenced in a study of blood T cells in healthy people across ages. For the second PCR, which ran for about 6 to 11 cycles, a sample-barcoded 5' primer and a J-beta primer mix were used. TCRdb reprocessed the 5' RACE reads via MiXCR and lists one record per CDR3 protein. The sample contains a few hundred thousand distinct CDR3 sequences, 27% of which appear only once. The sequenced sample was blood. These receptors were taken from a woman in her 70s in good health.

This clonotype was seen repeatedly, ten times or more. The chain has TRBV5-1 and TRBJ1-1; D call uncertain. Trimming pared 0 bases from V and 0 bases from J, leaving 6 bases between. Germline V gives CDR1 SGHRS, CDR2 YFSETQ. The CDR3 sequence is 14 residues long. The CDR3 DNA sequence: TGCGCCAGCAGCTTGGACGGCATGAACACTGAAGCTTTCTTT. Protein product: CASSLDGMNTEAFF. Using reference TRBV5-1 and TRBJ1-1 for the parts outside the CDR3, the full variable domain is KAGVTQTPRYLIKTRGQQVTLSCSPISGHRSVSWYQQTPGQGLQFLFEYFSETQRNKGNFPGRFSGRQFSNSRSEMNVSTLELGDSALYLCASSLDGMNTEAFFGQGTRLTVV.

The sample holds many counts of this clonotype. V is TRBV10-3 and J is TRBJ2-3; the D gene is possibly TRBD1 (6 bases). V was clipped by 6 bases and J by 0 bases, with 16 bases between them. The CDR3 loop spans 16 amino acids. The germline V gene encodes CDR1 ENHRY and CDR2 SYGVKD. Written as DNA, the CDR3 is TGTGCCATCAGGGACGGACAGTCCCTAAGCACAGATACGCAGTATTTT. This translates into CAIRDGQSLSTDTQYF.

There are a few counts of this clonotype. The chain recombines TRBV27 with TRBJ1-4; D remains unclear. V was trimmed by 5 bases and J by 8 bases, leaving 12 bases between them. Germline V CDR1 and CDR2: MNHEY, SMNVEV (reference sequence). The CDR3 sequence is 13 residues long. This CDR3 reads CASSQRAREKLFF. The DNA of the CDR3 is TGTGCCAGCAGTCAGCGGGCTAGGGAAAAACTGTTTTTT.

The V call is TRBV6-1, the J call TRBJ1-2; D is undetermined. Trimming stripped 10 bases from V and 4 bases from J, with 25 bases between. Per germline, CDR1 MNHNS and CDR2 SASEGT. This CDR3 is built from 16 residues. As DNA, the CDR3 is TGTGCCATCCCGAGCCCCGACCACGGCACTGTCTATGGCTACACCTTC. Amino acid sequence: CAIPSPDHGTVYGYTF.

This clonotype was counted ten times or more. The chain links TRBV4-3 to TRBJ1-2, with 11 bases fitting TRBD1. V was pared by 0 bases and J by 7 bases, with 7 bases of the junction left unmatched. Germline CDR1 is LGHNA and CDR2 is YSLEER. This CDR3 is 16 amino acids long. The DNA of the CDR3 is TGCGCCAGCAGCCAAGACTCGGACAGGGGGCTTCGTGGCTACACCTTC. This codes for CASSQDSDRGLRGYTF.

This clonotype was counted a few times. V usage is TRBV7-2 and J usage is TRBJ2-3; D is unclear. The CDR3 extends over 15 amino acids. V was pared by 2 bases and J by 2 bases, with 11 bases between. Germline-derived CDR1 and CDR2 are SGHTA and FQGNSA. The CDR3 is CASSLLSMPTDTQYF. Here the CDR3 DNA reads TGTGCCAGCAGCTTACTGTCCATGCCCACAGATACGCAGTATTTT.

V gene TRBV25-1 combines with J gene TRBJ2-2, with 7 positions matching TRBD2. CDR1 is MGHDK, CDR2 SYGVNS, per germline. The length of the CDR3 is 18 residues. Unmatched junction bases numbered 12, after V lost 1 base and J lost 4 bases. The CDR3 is CASSESGSVAGFTGELFF. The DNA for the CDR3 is TGTGCCAGCAGTGAATCGGGATCGGTAGCGGGCTTCACCGGGGAGCTGTTTTTT.

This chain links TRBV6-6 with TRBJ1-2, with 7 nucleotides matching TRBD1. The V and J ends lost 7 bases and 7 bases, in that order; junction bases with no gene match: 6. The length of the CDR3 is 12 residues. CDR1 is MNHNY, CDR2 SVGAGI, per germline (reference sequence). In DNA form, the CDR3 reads TGTGCCAGCAACGACAGGGTGGCTGGCTACACCTTC. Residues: CASNDRVAGYTF.

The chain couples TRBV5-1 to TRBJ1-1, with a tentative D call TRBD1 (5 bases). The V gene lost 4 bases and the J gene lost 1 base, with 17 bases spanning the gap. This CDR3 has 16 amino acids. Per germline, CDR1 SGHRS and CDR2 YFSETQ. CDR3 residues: CASSPQGRTTNTEAFF. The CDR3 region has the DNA TGCGCCAGCAGCCCCCAGGGAAGGACCACGAACACTGAAGCTTTCTTT.

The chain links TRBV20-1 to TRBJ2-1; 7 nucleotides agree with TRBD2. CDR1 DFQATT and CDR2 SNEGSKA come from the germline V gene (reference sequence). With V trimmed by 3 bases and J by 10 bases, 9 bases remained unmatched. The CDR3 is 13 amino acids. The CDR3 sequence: CSASPPGLEEQFF. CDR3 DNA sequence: TGCAGTGCTAGCCCACCAGGACTAGAAGAGCAGTTCTTC.

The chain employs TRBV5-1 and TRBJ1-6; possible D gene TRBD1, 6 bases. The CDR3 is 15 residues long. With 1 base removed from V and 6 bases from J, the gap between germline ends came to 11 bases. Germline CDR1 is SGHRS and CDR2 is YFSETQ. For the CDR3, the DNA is TGCGCCAGCAGCTTGTGGGCAGGGGTTAATTCACCCCTCCACTTT. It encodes CASSLWAGVNSPLHF. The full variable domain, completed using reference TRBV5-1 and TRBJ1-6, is KAGVTQTPRYLIKTRGQQVTLSCSPISGHRSVSWYQQTPGQGLQFLFEYFSETQRNKGNFPGRFSGRQFSNSRSEMNVSTLELGDSALYLCASSLWAGVNSPLHFGNGTRLTVT.

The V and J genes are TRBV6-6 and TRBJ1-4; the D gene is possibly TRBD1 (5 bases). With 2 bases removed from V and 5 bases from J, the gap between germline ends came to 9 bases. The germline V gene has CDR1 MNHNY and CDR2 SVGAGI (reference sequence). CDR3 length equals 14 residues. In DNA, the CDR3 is TGTGCCAGCAGTTACGGGGCGTCGAATGAAAAACTGTTTTTT. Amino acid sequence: CASSYGASNEKLFF.

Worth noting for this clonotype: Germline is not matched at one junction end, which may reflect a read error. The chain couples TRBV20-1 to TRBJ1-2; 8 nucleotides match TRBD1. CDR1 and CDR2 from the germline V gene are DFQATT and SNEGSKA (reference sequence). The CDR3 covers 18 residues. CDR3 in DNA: TGCAGTGCCGCAGAGGGGAGGACAGGGCACCATAGTCCCTATCGCTACACCTTC. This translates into CSAAEGRTGHHSPYRYTF.

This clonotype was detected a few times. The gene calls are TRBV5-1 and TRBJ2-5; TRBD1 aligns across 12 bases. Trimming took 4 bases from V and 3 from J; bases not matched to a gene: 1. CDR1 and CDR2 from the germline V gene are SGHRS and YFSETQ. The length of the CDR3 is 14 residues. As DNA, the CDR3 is TGCGCCAGCAGCGGGACAGGGGGCGAAGAGACCCAGTACTTC. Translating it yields CASSGTGGEETQYF.

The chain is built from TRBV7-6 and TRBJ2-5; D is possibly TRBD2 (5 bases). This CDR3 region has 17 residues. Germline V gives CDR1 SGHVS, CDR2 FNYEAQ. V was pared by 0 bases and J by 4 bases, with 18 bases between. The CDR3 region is CASSLAWSGNLGETQYF. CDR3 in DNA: TGTGCCAGCAGCTTAGCGTGGAGCGGAAACTTAGGAGAGACCCAGTACTTC.

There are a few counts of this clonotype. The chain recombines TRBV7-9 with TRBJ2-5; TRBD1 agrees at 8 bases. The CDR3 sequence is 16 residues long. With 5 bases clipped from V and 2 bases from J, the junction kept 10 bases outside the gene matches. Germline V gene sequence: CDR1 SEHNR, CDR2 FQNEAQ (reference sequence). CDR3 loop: CASSLQGANRQETQYF. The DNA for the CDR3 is TGTGCCAGCAGCCTCCAGGGGGCGAATCGTCAAGAGACCCAGTACTTC.

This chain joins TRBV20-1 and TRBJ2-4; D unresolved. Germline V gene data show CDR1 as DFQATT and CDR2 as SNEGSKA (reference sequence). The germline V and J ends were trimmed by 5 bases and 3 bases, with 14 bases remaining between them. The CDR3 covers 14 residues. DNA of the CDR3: TGCAGTGCTGGACGAAACATCGGCAAAAACATTCAGTACTTC. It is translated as CSAGRNIGKNIQYF.

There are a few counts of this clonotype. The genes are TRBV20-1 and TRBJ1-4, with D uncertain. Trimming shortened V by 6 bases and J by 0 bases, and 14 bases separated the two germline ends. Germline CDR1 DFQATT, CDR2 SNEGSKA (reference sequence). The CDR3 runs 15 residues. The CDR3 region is CSATKAEATNEKLFF. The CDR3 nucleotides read TGCAGTGCCACCAAGGCGGAAGCAACTAATGAAAAACTGTTTTTT.

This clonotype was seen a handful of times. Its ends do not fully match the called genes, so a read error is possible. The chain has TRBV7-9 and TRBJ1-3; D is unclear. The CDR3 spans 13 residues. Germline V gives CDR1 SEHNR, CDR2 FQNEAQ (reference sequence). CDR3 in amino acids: CASSPEAQSGQRF. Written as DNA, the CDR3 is TGTGCCAGCAGCCCAGAGGCACAATCGGGCCAAAGATTT.

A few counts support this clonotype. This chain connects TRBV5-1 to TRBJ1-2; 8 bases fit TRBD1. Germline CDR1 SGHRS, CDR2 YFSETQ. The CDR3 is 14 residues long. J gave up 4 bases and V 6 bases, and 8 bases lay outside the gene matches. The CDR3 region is CASTPGQEAYGYTF. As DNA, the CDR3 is TGCGCCAGCACTCCGGGACAGGAAGCCTATGGCTACACCTTC.

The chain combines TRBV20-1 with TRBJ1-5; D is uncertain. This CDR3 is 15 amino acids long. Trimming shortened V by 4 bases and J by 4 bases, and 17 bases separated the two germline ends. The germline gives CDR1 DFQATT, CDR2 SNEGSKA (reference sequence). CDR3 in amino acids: CSANPGGSTNQPQHF. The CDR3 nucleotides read TGCAGTGCTAACCCAGGAGGTTCTACTAATCAGCCCCAGCATTTT.

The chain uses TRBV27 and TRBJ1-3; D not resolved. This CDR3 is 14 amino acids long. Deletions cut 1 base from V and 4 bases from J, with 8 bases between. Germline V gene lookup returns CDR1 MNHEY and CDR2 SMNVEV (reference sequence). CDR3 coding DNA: TGTGCCAGCAGTTTATTCCCCGCCGGAAACACCATATATTTT. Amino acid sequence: CASSLFPAGNTIYF.

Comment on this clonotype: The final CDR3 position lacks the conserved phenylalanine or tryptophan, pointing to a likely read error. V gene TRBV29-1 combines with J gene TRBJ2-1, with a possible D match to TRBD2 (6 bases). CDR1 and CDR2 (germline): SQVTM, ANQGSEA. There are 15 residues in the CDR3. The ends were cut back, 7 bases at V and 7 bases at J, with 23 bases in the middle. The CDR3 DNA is TGCAGCGCAGGGCGCGGCGGGGAGTGGTGGAATGAGCAGTTCCTC. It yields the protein CSAGRGGEWWNEQFL.

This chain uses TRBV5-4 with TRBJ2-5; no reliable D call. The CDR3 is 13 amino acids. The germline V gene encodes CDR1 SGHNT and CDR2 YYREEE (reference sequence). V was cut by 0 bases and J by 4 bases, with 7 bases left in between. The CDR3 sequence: CASSLEPGETQYF. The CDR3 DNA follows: TGTGCCAGCAGCTTGGAACCTGGAGAGACCCAGTACTTC.